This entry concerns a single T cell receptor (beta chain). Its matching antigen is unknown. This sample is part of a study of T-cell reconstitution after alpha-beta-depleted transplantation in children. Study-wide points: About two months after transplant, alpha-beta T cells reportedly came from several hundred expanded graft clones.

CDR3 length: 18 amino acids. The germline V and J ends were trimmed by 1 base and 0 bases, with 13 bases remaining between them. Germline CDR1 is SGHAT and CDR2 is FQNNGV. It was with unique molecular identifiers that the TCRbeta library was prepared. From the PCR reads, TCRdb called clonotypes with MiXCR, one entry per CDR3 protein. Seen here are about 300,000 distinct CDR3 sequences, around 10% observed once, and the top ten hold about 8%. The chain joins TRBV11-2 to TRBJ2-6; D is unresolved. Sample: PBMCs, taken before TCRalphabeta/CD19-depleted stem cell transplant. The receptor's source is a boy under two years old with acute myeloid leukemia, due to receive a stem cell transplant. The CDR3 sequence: CASSLVGPVPSGANVLTF. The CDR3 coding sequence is TGTGCCAGCAGCTTAGTGGGTCCGGTCCCCTCTGGGGCCAACGTCCTGACTTTC.